A selection of T cell receptor beta chains follows, all from one sample in a study of cytomegalovirus exposure and HLA in healthy donors. The repertoire was sequenced with immunoSEQ multiplex PCR; TCRdb's copy has only in-frame clones and lacks some. The sample lists about 150,000 clones; 79% were seen once. Sequencing was carried out using PBMCs. These receptors came from a man between 50 and 59 years old in good health and CMV-seropositive. Both conserved end residues are part of each CDR3. A D gene is named only where the DNA matches it firmly. Clone size is stated in some rows and not others, as once, few, many or a class when expanded.

cdr3_nt	cdr3_aa	clone_size	v_call	j_call	d_call
TGTGCCAGTAGTGGCAGGGGAGTTGGGGCCAACGTCCTGACTTTC	CASSGRGVGANVLTF	NA	TRBV19	TRBJ2-6	NA
TGTGCCAGCAGCTTAGTAACTAGCGGGCGGAGATACAATGAGCAGTTCTTC	CASSLVTSGRRYNEQFF	NA	TRBV11-2	TRBJ2-1	TRBD2
TGTGCCAGCAGCTCGACAGTTACGAATCAGCCCCAGCATTTT	CASSSTVTNQPQHF	NA	TRBV5-6	TRBJ1-5	NA
TGTGCCAGCAGCTTCCTAGGACAGGGGAAAGAAGCTTTCTTT	CASSFLGQGKEAFF	once	TRBV28	TRBJ1-1	TRBD1
TGTGCCAGCAGTCCACAGGGGAGGCCCCAGCATTTT	CASSPQGRPQHF	NA	TRBV6-5	TRBJ1-5	TRBD1
TGTGCCAGCTCACCCCTAACTACGGAGCAGTACTTC	CASSPLTTEQYF	NA	TRBV18	TRBJ2-7	NA
TGTGCCAGCAGTTTGGGGAGGAGGCCCGACAATGAGCAGTTCTTC	CASSLGRRPDNEQFF	few	TRBV27	TRBJ2-1	NA
TGTGCCAGCAGCCAGGGGGGACAGGGGGATACTGAAGCTTTCTTT	CASSQGGQGDTEAFF	NA	TRBV5-4	TRBJ1-1	TRBD1
TGTGCCAGTAGTATCACCGGGACAGGGGTTAGAGTGCATGGCTACACCTTC	CASSITGTGVRVHGYTF	NA	TRBV19	TRBJ1-2	TRBD1
TGCAGCGTCCCGGGACTAGCGACCCACACCGGGGAGCTGTTTTTT	CSVPGLATHTGELFF	NA	TRBV29-1	TRBJ2-2	TRBD2
TGCGCCAGCAGCTTGGTACAGGGGGCTGAAGCTTTCTTT	CASSLVQGAEAFF	NA	TRBV5-1	TRBJ1-1	TRBD1
TGTGCCAGCACCGAGATTTCGGGGGTGGGCACCATATATTTT	CASTEISGVGTIYF	NA	TRBV13	TRBJ1-3	NA
TGCGCCAGCAGCAACGGACAGGGTGGTTACACAGATACGCAGTATTTT	CASSNGQGGYTDTQYF	NA	TRBV5-1	TRBJ2-3	TRBD1
TGTGCCAGTAGGGTTCTCGGGGCGGGAACTGAAGCTTTCTTT	CASRVLGAGTEAFF	NA	TRBV19	TRBJ1-1	NA
TGTGCCAGCAGCTTGGGACAGATTTCCGACGGGGAGCTGTTTTTT	CASSLGQISDGELFF	NA	TRBV5-4	TRBJ2-2	NA
TGTGCCAGCAGTGGCGGGCAGCTTAATCAGCCCCAGCATTTT	CASSGGQLNQPQHF	NA	TRBV2	TRBJ1-5	NA
TGTGCCAGCAGCTTAGGGGCTAGCGGGAGCAGCAATGAGCAGTTCTTC	CASSLGASGSSNEQFF	NA	TRBV11-3	TRBJ2-1	TRBD2
TGTGCCAGCAGCAGCCGGGTAAATTCCGAAAAACTGTTTTTT	CASSSRVNSEKLFF	NA	TRBV7-2	TRBJ1-4	NA
TGTGCCAGCAGCCCCTCCTCTAGCGGGAGATCTGGGGAGCTGTTTTTT	CASSPSSSGRSGELFF	NA	TRBV11-2	TRBJ2-2	TRBD2
TGTGCCAGCAGGGCACAGGGCTGGTACTCCTACGAGCAGTACTTC	CASRAQGWYSYEQYF	NA	TRBV28	TRBJ2-7	NA
TGTGCCAGTAGTAAGGGACAGGGGATCGGAGCTTTCTTT	CASSKGQGIGAFF	once	TRBV19	TRBJ1-1	TRBD1
TGTGCCAGCAGCTTGGGACTAGCGGGAGGGCCCGGGGACGAGCAGTACTTC	CASSLGLAGGPGDEQYF	NA	TRBV5-6	TRBJ2-7	TRBD2
TGCGCCAGCGGGGGGTATGCCGGATACAATGAGCAGTTCTTC	CASGGYAGYNEQFF	once	TRBV5-1	TRBJ2-1	NA
TGCAGCGTTTATACCAGTGCGGGAGATACGCAGTATTTT	CSVYTSAGDTQYF	NA	TRBV29-1	TRBJ2-3	NA
TGTGCCAGCAGCGCCCTAATCGGGGCCGGGGAGCTGTTTTTT	CASSALIGAGELFF	NA	TRBV28	TRBJ2-2	NA
TGTGCCAGCACTCCCTGGAGCAGGGGAAATCAGCCCCAGCATTTT	CASTPWSRGNQPQHF	NA	TRBV28	TRBJ1-5	NA
TGTGCCAGCAGCTTGGGGGGACGGGAGTATAATGAAAAACTGTTTTTT	CASSLGGREYNEKLFF	few	TRBV5-4	TRBJ1-4	NA
TGTGCCAGCAGCTTAGGAGTCCTCACCTCCTACGAGCAGTACTTC	CASSLGVLTSYEQYF	NA	TRBV11-2	TRBJ2-7	NA
TGTGCCAGTAGTTTGACACATAACTCCTACGAGCAGTACTTC	CASSLTHNSYEQYF	NA	TRBV19	TRBJ2-7	NA
TGTGCCTGGAGAGGCAGGGCGAACACCGGGGAGCTGTTTTTT	CAWRGRANTGELFF	NA	TRBV30	TRBJ2-2	NA
TGTGCCAGCAGCTCAAAAGTCGGCGGGGAGACCCAGTACTTC	CASSSKVGGETQYF	NA	TRBV7-2	TRBJ2-5	NA
TGTGCCAGCAGCGGAGACACTGAAGCTTTCTTT	CASSGDTEAFF	once	TRBV5-6	TRBJ1-1	NA
TGCAGCGTTGCCAGCGAGGGCTACGAGCAGTACTTC	CSVASEGYEQYF	NA	TRBV29-1	TRBJ2-7	NA
TGTGCCAGCTCACCAAATCCGGGACAGAGCTATGGCTACACCTTC	CASSPNPGQSYGYTF	NA	TRBV18	TRBJ1-2	TRBD1
TGTGCCAGCAGCAATAGCGGGAGGAACAATGGTGAGCAGTTCTTC	CASSNSGRNNGEQFF	NA	TRBV27	TRBJ2-1	TRBD2
TGTGCCAGCAGCGGGAGTTTAGAGACCCAGTACTTC	CASSGSLETQYF	NA	TRBV7-9	TRBJ2-5	NA
TGTGCCATCCGGACTAGCGGGAGACCAGATACGCAGTATTTT	CAIRTSGRPDTQYF	NA	TRBV2	TRBJ2-3	TRBD2
TGTGCCAGCAGCCAAAGGGTCCAGGGCCCCACCGGGGAGCTGTTTTTT	CASSQRVQGPTGELFF	NA	TRBV7-9	TRBJ2-2	NA
TGCGCCAGCAGCGGCGGGACTAGCGGAAATGAGCAGTTCTTC	CASSGGTSGNEQFF	NA	TRBV5-1	TRBJ2-1	TRBD2
TGCAGCGTTGAACTCTGGAATACAGGGATTTCCTACGAGCAGTACTTC	CSVELWNTGISYEQYF	NA	TRBV29-1	TRBJ2-7	NA
TGTGCCAGCAGCTTTAGCGGGAGAGACGGGGAGCTGTTTTTT	CASSFSGRDGELFF	NA	TRBV11-2	TRBJ2-2	TRBD2
TGTGCCAGCCTGAACCCGCGACAAAGGACAGGGGTGGAGACCCAGTACTTC	CASLNPRQRTGVETQYF	NA	TRBV27	TRBJ2-5	TRBD1
TGCGCCAGCAGCTTGGGAGTCGGGGTTACCTACGAGCAGTACTTC	CASSLGVGVTYEQYF	NA	TRBV5-1	TRBJ2-7	NA
TGTGCCAGCAGAGACAGTTACTATGGCTACACCTTC	CASRDSYYGYTF	NA	TRBV25-1	TRBJ1-2	NA
TGTGCCAGCCGATATGGGACTTCGAACACCGGGGAGCTGTTTTTT	CASRYGTSNTGELFF	NA	TRBV6-5	TRBJ2-2	NA
TGTGCCAGCTCAGCCCGGGACATCTCCTACGAGCAGTACTTC	CASSARDISYEQYF	NA	TRBV18	TRBJ2-7	NA
TGTGCCAGTAGTATATCTACAGGTGGCACCGGGGAGCTGTTTTTT	CASSISTGGTGELFF	NA	TRBV19	TRBJ2-2	NA
TGTGCCAGCAGCCATGTGTACTACGAGCAGTACTTC	CASSHVYYEQYF	NA	TRBV14	TRBJ2-7	NA
TGCGCCAGCAGCGTCGGACAGAGCTACGAGCAGTACTTC	CASSVGQSYEQYF	NA	TRBV5-1	TRBJ2-7	NA
TGTGCCAGCAGGCAAACCGGGACAGGGGGGGACGAGCAGTACTTC	CASRQTGTGGDEQYF	NA	TRBV6-6	TRBJ2-7	TRBD1
TGTGCCAGCAGCTTGCGGACTAGGGCAGATACGCAGTATTTT	CASSLRTRADTQYF	NA	TRBV7-6	TRBJ2-3	TRBD2
TGTGCCAGCAGTTTAATCGGGGTTGACACTGAAGCTTTCTTT	CASSLIGVDTEAFF	NA	TRBV28	TRBJ1-1	NA
TGTGCCTCCGAGGCGAGGAGCTGGCCCCAGCATTTT	CASEARSWPQHF	NA	TRBV6-1	TRBJ1-5	NA
TGTGCCAGCAGTTTTGGAGGTGTTGCTAATGAAAAACTGTTTTTT	CASSFGGVANEKLFF	NA	TRBV28	TRBJ1-4	NA
TGTTCCAGCAGCCTCGGACAGGGGGCTGGCACTGAAGCTTTCTTT	CSSSLGQGAGTEAFF	NA	TRBV7-9	TRBJ1-1	TRBD1
TGCGCCAGCAGTGGGACAGGGTCTTCCGGGGAGCTGTTTTTT	CASSGTGSSGELFF	few	TRBV5-1	TRBJ2-2	TRBD1
TGCGCCAGCAGCTTGAGCGGACCTGGAGAGACCCAGTACTTC	CASSLSGPGETQYF	NA	TRBV5-1	TRBJ2-5	NA